This entry lists 5 T cell receptor beta chains sequenced from one sample in a study of T cells after yellow fever vaccination. Each CDR3 protein is one row after TCRdb ran MiXCR on the 5' RACE reads. The sample shows some 220,000 distinct CDR3 sequences, about 3% of them seen only once. The specimen comprised CD4+ T cells sorted from PBMCs, sampled 10 days after the yellow fever booster vaccination. The receptors were sampled from a man aged 18-30 years who received the YFV17D yellow fever vaccine.

Concerning this clonotype: A much larger clonotype is one base distant, so this may be a read error. The chain carries TRBV5-6 and TRBJ2-5, with D possibly TRBD2 on 5 matching bases. CDR3 length: 14 amino acids. Germline CDR1 and CDR2: SGHDT and YYEEEE. V was clipped by 0 bases and J by 3 bases, with 9 bases between them. The CDR3 here is CASSLASHEETQYF. CDR3 DNA sequence: TGTGCCAGCAGCTTGGCTAGCCACGAAGAGACCCAGTACTTC.

This clonotype was detected a few times. The J gene is TRBJ2-1, the V gene TRBV10-3, with 8 positions matching TRBD2. CDR1 is ENHRY and CDR2 is SYGVKD in the germline V gene. The V and J ends lost 2 bases and 0 bases, in that order; junction bases with no gene match: 6. The length of the CDR3 is 17 residues. The CDR3 loop is CAISEPFGTSSYNEQFF. Written as DNA, the CDR3 is TGTGCCATCAGTGAGCCTTTCGGGACTAGCTCCTACAATGAGCAGTTCTTC.

This clonotype has ten or more counts. This chain connects TRBV5-1 to TRBJ2-2, with D unresolved. CDR1 is SGHRS and CDR2 is YFSETQ in the germline V gene. The ends were cut back, 0 bases at V and 1 base at J, with 7 bases in the middle. This CDR3 is built from 15 residues. CDR3 loop: CASSLDRKNTGELFF. CDR3 sequence (DNA): TGCGCCAGCAGCTTGGACCGTAAGAACACCGGGGAGCTGTTTTTT.

The chain carries TRBV5-3 and TRBJ2-3; D is uncertain. TRBV5-3 is annotated as an ORF whose role is uncertain. The ends were cut back, 4 bases at V and 4 bases at J, with 10 bases in the middle. The CDR3 extends over 13 amino acids. CDR3 sequence reads: CARSMNYADTQYF. The CDR3 DNA reads as TGTGCCAGAAGCATGAACTATGCAGATACGCAGTATTTT.

This chain uses TRBV20-1 with TRBJ1-2; TRBD1 matches 7 bases. Trimming removed 8 bases from V and 8 bases from J; junction bases left unmatched: 17. Germline loops: CDR1 DFQATT, CDR2 SNEGSKA (reference sequence). The CDR3 runs 14 residues. This chain's CDR3 is CSTWRGQRTGGYTF. CDR3 in DNA: TGCAGTACCTGGAGGGGACAGAGAACCGGAGGCTACACCTTC.